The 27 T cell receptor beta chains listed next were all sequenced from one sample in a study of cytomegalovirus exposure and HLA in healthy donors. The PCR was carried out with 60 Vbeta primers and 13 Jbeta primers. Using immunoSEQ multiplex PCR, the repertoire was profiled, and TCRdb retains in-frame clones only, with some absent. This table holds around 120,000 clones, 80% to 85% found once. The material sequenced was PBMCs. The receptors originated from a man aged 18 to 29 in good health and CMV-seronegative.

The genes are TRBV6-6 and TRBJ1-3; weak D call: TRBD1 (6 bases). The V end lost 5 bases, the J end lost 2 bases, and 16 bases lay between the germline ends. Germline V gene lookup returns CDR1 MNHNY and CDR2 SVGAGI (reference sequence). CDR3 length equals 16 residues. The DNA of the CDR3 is TGTGCCAGCAGTCCACGAACAGGGCCGGCTGGAAACACCATATATTTT. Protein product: CASSPRTGPAGNTIYF.

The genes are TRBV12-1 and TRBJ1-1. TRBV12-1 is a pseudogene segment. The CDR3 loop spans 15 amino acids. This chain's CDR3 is CASSHDRVSHTEAFF. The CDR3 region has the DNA TGTGCCAGCAGTCACGACCGGGTTAGCCACACTGAAGCTTTCTTT.

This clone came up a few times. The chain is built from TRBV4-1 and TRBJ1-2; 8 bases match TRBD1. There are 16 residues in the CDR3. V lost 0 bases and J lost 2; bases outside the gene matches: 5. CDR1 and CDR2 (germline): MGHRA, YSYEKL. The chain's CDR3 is CASSQDRDRSNYGYTF. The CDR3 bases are TGCGCCAGCAGCCAAGATCGGGACAGGTCCAACTATGGCTACACCTTC.

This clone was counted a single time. In DNA, the CDR3 is TGTGCCAGCAGCCTGAGGACAGCTAGAGAGGGGGAGCTGTTTTTT. Translation: CASSLRTAREGELFF. The V and J genes are TRBV7-2 and TRBJ2-2, with D possibly TRBD1 on 6 matching bases. The V end lost 5 bases, the J end lost 8 bases, and 18 bases lay between the germline ends. This CDR3 comprises 15 residues. CDR1 SGHTA and CDR2 FQGNSA come from the germline V gene.

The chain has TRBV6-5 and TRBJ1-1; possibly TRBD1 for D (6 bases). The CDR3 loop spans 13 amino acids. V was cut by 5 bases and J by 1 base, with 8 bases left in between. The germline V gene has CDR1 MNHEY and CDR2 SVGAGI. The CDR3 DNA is TGTGCCAGCAGTCCCAGGGGGAACACTGAAGCTTTCTTT. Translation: CASSPRGNTEAFF.

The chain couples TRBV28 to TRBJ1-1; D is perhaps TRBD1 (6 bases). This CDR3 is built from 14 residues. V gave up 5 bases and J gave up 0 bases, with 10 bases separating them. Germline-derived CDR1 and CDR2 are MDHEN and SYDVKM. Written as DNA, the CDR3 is TGTGCCAGCAGTCGGACAGCGCTGAACACTGAAGCTTTCTTT. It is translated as CASSRTALNTEAFF.

For the CDR3, the DNA is TGTGCCAGCAGCGTAAGTACGGGCGAGCAGTACTTC. Its protein is CASSVSTGEQYF. The chain carries TRBV9 and TRBJ2-7; the D is unclear. The CDR3 has 12 residues. V was clipped by 1 base and J by 6 bases, with 8 bases between them. Germline V CDR1 and CDR2: SGDLS, YYNGEE.

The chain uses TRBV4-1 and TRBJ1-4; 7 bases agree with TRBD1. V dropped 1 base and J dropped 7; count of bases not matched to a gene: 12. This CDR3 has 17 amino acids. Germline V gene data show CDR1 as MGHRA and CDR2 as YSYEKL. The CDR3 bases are TGCGCCAGCAGCCAAGCTCCTACAGGGGCGGTCGGTGAAAAACTGTTTTTT. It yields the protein CASSQAPTGAVGEKLFF.

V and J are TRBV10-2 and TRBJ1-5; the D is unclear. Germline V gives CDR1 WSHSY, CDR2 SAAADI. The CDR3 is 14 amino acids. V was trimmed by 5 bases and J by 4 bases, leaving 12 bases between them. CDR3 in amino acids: CASSPIGGNQPQHF. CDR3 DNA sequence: TGCGCCAGCAGTCCCATAGGAGGGAATCAGCCCCAGCATTTT.

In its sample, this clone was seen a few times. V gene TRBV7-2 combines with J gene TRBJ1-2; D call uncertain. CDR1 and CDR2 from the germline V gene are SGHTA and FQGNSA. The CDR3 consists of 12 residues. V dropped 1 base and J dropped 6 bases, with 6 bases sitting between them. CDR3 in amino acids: CASSLDVDGYTF. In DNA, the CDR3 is TGTGCCAGCAGCTTAGATGTCGATGGCTACACCTTC.

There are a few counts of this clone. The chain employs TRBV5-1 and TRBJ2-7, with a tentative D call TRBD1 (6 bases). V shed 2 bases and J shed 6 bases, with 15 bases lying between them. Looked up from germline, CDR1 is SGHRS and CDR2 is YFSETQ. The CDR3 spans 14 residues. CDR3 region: CASSFDRTSLEQYF. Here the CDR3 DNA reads TGCGCCAGCAGCTTCGACAGGACCTCCCTCGAGCAGTACTTC.

The CDR3 DNA reads TGTGCCAGCAGCCAGGGGAATGGCTACACCTTC. Protein product: CASSQGNGYTF. The rearrangement links TRBV7-2 to TRBJ1-2, with TRBD1 as a possible D gene (6 bases). Trimming removed 5 bases at V and 6 bases at J, with 7 bases between. The germline V gene encodes CDR1 SGHTA and CDR2 FQGNSA. This CDR3 has 11 amino acids.

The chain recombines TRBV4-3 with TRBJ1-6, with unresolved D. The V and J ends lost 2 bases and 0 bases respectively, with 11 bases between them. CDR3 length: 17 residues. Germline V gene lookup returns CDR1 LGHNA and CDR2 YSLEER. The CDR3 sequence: CASSQRSGSSYNSPLHF. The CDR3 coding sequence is TGCGCCAGCAGCCAACGATCAGGCAGCTCCTATAATTCACCCCTCCACTTT.

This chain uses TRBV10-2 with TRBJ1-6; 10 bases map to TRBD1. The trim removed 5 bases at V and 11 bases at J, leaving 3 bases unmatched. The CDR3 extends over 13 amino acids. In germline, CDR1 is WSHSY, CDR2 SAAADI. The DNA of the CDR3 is TGCGCCAGCAGTCCGGGACAGGGGCCACCCCTCCACTTT. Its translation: CASSPGQGPPLHF.

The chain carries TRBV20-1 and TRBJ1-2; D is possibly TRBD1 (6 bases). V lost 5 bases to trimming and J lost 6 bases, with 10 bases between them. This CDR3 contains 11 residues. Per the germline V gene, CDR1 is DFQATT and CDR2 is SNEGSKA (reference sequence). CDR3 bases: TGCAGTGCTTCGAGGACAGATGGCTACACCTTC. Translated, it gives CSASRTDGYTF.

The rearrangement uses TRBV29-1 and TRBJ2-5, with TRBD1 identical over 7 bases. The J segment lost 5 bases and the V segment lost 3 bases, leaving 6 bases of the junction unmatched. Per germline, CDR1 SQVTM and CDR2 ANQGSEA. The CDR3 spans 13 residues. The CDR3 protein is CSVEGQQSETQYF. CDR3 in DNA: TGCAGCGTTGAGGGACAGCAATCCGAGACCCAGTACTTC.

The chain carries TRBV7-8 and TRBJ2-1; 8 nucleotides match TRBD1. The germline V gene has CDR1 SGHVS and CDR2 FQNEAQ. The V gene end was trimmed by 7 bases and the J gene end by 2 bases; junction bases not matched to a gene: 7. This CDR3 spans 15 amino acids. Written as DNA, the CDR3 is TGTGCCAGCATCCGTGGGACAGGAGCCTACAATGAGCAGTTCTTC. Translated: CASIRGTGAYNEQFF.

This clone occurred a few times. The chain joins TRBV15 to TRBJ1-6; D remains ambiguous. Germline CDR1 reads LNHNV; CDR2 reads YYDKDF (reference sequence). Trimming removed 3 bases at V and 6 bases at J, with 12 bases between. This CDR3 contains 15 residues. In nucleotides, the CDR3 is TGTGCCACCAGCAGGAAGTCTCAGTCTAATTCACCCCTCCACTTT. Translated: CATSRKSQSNSPLHF.

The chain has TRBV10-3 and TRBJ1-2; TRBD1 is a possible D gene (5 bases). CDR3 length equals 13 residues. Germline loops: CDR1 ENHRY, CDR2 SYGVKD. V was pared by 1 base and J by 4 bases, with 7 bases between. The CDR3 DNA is TGTGCCATCAGTGAGTTCGGGGGCTATGGCTACACCTTC. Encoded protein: CAISEFGGYGYTF.

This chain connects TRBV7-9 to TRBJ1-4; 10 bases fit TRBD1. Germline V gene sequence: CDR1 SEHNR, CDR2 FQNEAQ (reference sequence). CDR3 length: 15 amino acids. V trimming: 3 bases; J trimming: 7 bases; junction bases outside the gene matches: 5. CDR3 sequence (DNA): TGTGCCAGCAGCTTTCGGGGACAGGGGAGTGAAAAACTGTTTTTT. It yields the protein CASSFRGQGSEKLFF.

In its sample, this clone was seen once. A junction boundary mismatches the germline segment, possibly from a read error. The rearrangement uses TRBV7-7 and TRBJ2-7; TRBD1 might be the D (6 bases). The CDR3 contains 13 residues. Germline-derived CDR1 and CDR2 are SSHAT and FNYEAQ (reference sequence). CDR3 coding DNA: TGTGCTAGCAGTAAGACAGGCACCTACGAGCAGTACTTC. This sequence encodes CASSKTGTYEQYF.

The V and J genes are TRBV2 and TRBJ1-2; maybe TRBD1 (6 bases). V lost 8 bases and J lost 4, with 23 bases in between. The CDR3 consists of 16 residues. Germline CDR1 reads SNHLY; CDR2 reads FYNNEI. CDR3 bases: TGTGCCAGCGGTAGCGGGACATTCGGCTCTTCCTATGGCTACACCTTC. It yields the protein CASGSGTFGSSYGYTF.

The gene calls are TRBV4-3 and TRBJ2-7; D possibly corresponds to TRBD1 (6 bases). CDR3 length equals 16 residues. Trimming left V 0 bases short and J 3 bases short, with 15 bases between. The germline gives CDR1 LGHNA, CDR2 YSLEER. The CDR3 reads CASSQEAGRGVYEQYF. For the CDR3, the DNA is TGCGCCAGCAGCCAAGAGGCGGGCAGGGGCGTCTACGAGCAGTACTTC.

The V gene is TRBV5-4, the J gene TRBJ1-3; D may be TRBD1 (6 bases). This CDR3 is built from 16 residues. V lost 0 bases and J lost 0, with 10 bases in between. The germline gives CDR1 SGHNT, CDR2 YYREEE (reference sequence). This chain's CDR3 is CASSLVGHSSGNTIYF. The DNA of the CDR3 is TGTGCCAGCAGCTTGGTGGGACACTCCTCTGGAAACACCATATATTTT.

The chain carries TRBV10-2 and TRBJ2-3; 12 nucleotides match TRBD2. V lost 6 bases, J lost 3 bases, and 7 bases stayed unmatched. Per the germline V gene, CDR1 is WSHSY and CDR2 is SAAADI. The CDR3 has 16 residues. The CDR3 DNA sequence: TGCGCCAGCAGATATCAGACTAGCGGGGGTACAGATACGCAGTATTTT. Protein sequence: CASRYQTSGGTDTQYF.

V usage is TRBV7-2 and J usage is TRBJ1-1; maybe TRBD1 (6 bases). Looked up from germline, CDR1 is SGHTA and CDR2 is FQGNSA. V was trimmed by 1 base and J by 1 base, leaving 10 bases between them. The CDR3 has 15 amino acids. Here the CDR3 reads CASSLVLGANTEAFF. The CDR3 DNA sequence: TGTGCCAGCAGCTTAGTTTTGGGGGCGAACACTGAAGCTTTCTTT.

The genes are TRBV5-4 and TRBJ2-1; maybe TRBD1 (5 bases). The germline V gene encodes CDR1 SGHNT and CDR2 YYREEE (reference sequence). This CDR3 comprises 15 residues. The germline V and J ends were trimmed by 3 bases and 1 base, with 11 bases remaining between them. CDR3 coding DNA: TGTGCCAGCAGCTCGTTAGCAGGGTCCTACAATGAGCAGTTCTTC. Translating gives CASSSLAGSYNEQFF.